The clone carrying this TCR beta chain has only a few counts. Its antigen remains unknown. The sample belongs to a study of T cell repertoires in cytomegalovirus infection. Study-level findings and limits: The cumulative frequency of public TCR beta families identified carriers of CMV plus the relevant HLA.

J gave up 0 bases and V 1 base, and 5 bases lay outside the gene matches. The germline gives CDR1 LGHNA, CDR2 YSLEER. CDR3 size: 17 residues. In TCRdb, the reads were re-called with MiXCR into one record per CDR3 protein. The table has roughly 630,000 distinct CDR3 sequences, 20% to 25% seen once; the top ten hold 6.5% to 10%. The genes are TRBV4-3 and TRBJ2-7; 11 bases are shared with TRBD1. The sample was CD8+ T cells from PBMCs. This clonotype was sampled from a human donor in good health (CMV status not recorded). Some clones in this sample may be carry-over from other donors' samples. The CDR3 DNA follows: TGCGCCAGCAGCCAAGTCGGAGGACAGGGGGCCTCCTACGAGCAGTACTTC. This encodes CASSQVGGQGASYEQYF.